This TCR beta chain was observed in a study of cytomegalovirus exposure and HLA in healthy donors. Use of 60 Vbeta and 13 Jbeta primers characterized the PCR. Clones were sequenced by immunoSEQ multiplex PCR, and TCRdb holds only the in-frame ones, with some missing. The sample carries about 160,000 clones, 60% to 80% recorded once. V was pared by 11 bases and J by 0 bases, with 15 bases between. Germline V lookup: CDR1 ENHRY, CDR2 SYGVKD. The CDR3 length is 14 residues. In its sample, this clone was seen once. Its target is not known. The study, taken as a whole, reports: Owing to their indistinguishability, certain V segments, notably TRBV6-2 and TRBV6-3, were excluded.

The sequencing sample was made of PBMCs. The chain combines TRBV10-3 with TRBJ2-3, with D possibly being TRBD2 (6 bases). This clonotype was obtained from a woman aged 50 to 60 in good health and CMV-seropositive. CDR3 sequence reads: CAAGTYTSTDTQYF. CDR3 sequence (DNA): TGTGCCGCAGGGACTTACACTAGCACAGATACGCAGTATTTT.